One and the same sample provided the 13 T cell receptor beta chains below, sequenced in a study of blood T cells in healthy people across ages. Using a J-beta primer mix together with a sample-barcoded 5' primer, a second PCR was run for roughly 6 to 11 cycles. TCRdb analysed the 5' RACE reads with MiXCR anew, one entry per CDR3 protein. Of 850,000 to 1,100,000 distinct CDR3 sequences listed, approximately 38% were seen once; the top ten hold about an eighth. Material for sequencing was blood. These receptors came from a man between 18 and 29 years old in good health.

This chain connects TRBV19 to TRBJ2-1, with D unclear. The CDR3 sequence is 15 residues long. Trimming left V 4 bases short and J 3 bases short, with 13 bases between. Germline CDR1 is LNHDA and CDR2 is SQIVND (reference sequence). CDR3 sequence reads: CASSSGLTDYNEQFF. The CDR3 DNA follows: TGTGCCAGTAGTAGCGGTCTGACGGACTACAATGAGCAGTTCTTC.

The genes are TRBV30 and TRBJ1-2; D is unresolved. The CDR3 totals 14 residues. The germline V gene has CDR1 GTSNPN and CDR2 SVGIG (reference sequence). The germline V and J ends were trimmed by 8 bases and 2 bases, with 18 bases remaining between them. CDR3 amino acids: CAALLRAQNYGYTF. The CDR3 region has the DNA TGTGCCGCCCTTCTCCGGGCCCAAAACTATGGCTACACCTTC.

The J gene is TRBJ2-4, the V gene TRBV6-2 or TRBV6-3; 7 bases agree with TRBD1. Per the germline V gene, CDR1 is MNHEY and CDR2 is SVGEGT. After removal of 6 bases from V and 0 bases from J, the junction contained 2 bases not matched to a gene. This CDR3 is built from 14 residues. The CDR3 DNA sequence: TGTGCCAGCAGACAGGGGCTAGCCAAAAACATTCAGTACTTC. It specifies CASRQGLAKNIQYF.

The chain is built from TRBV28 and TRBJ2-5, with 9 nucleotides matching TRBD1. The J call may not be correct, given that the DNA end is closer to TRBJ2-7. Per the germline V gene, CDR1 is MDHEN and CDR2 is SYDVKM. CDR3 length: 15 amino acids. CDR3 protein: CASSLTGTGNYEQYF. CDR3 nucleotides: TGTGCCAGCAGTTTAACCGGGACAGGGAACTACGAGCAGTACTTC.

J is TRBJ2-1 and V is TRBV7-3, with TRBD2 identical over 8 bases. Trimming took 5 bases from V and 4 from J; bases not matched to a gene: 10. This CDR3 comprises 16 residues. CDR1 is SGHTA, CDR2 FQGTGA, per germline. The CDR3 DNA reads TGTGCCAGCAGCCCCAGAGAACGGGGGGGATACAATGAGCAGTTCTTC. This gives the protein CASSPRERGGYNEQFF. Using reference TRBV7-3 and TRBJ2-1 for the parts outside the CDR3, the full variable domain is GAGVSQTPSNKVTEKGKYVELRCDPISGHTALYWYRQSLGQGPEFLIYFQGTGAADDSGLPNDRFFAVRPEGSVSTLKIQRTERGDSAVYLCASSPRERGGYNEQFFGPGTRLTVL.

This clonotype was detected only a few times. The chain is built from TRBV20-1 and TRBJ2-1, with 11 nucleotides matching TRBD2. Germline V gene sequence: CDR1 DFQATT, CDR2 SNEGSKA (reference sequence). The CDR3 sequence is 14 residues long. With V trimmed by 3 bases and J by 15 bases, 13 bases remained unmatched. CDR3: CSARATSGNSRLFF. CDR3 coding DNA: TGCAGTGCTAGGGCGACTAGCGGGAATTCGAGGTTGTTCTTC.

The chain links TRBV7-8 to TRBJ1-6; weak D call: TRBD1 (5 bases). CDR3 length: 13 residues. The germline gives CDR1 SGHVS, CDR2 FQNEAQ. Trimming stripped 4 bases from V and 8 bases from J, with 9 bases between. CDR3 DNA sequence: TGTGCCAGCAGCTCCGACAGATATTCACCCCTCCACTTT. This codes for CASSSDRYSPLHF.

This clonotype was seen only a few times. The genes are TRBV27 and TRBJ1-4, with a possible D match to TRBD1 (5 bases). This CDR3 has 12 amino acids. V was cut by 4 bases and J by 5 bases, with 5 bases left in between. Per the germline V gene, CDR1 is MNHEY and CDR2 is SMNVEV (reference sequence). The CDR3 region has the DNA TGTGCCAGCAGTTGGGGGAATGAAAAACTGTTTTTT. Amino acids: CASSWGNEKLFF. Variable domain in full (rest from reference TRBV27 and TRBJ1-4): EAQVTQNPRYLITVTGKKLTVTCSQNMNHEYMSWYRQDPGLGLRQIYYSMNVEVTDKGDVPEGYKVSRKEKRNFPLILESPSPNQTSLYFCASSWGNEKLFFGSGTQLSVL.

V is TRBV10-3 and J is TRBJ2-1, with 9 positions matching TRBD1. Germline loops: CDR1 ENHRY, CDR2 SYGVKD. The V segment lost 6 bases and the J segment 1 base; nucleotides outside the gene matches: 4. The CDR3 extends over 15 amino acids. CDR3 sequence reads: CAISVDRGSYNEQFF. CDR3 bases: TGTGCCATCAGCGTTGACAGGGGGTCCTACAATGAGCAGTTCTTC.

There are a few counts of this clonotype. The chain is built from TRBV5-1 and TRBJ1-1, with D unclear. Germline CDR1 reads SGHRS; CDR2 reads YFSETQ. The CDR3 covers 16 residues. V dropped 3 bases and J dropped 1 base, with 16 bases sitting between them. Here the CDR3 reads CASSSGPPPANTEAFF. CDR3 nucleotides: TGCGCCAGCAGCTCCGGCCCCCCGCCGGCGAACACTGAAGCTTTCTTT.

The chain employs TRBV2 and TRBJ2-6, with no clear D. Germline values: CDR1 SNHLY, CDR2 FYNNEI. This CDR3 is 10 amino acids long. The V and J ends lost 6 bases and 10 bases respectively, with 4 bases between them. The CDR3: CASSRNVLTF. CDR3 coding DNA: TGTGCCAGCAGCAGAAACGTCCTGACTTTC.

The CDR3 DNA sequence: TGTGCCAGCAGTGACAGGGTTTTCGGGGAAGGCTACACCTTC. Translated, it gives CASSDRVFGEGYTF. The chain recombines TRBV12-3 or TRBV12-4 with TRBJ1-2; 7 nucleotides match TRBD1. The CDR3 spans 14 residues. With V trimmed by 5 bases and J by 8 bases, 11 bases remained unmatched.

This clonotype has a handful of counts. This chain uses TRBV18 with TRBJ1-6, with D hard to call. CDR3 length: 14 residues. Trimming stripped 6 bases from V and 9 bases from J, with 15 bases between. The V gene's germline CDR1 is KGHSH and CDR2 LQKENI. CDR3 loop: CASSPPGGFSPLHF. CDR3 in DNA: TGTGCCAGCTCGCCCCCAGGAGGTTTTTCACCCCTCCACTTT.